Listed below are T cell receptor beta chains from one sample, sequenced in a study of blood T cell repertoires in COVID-19. The table came from immunoSEQ multiplex PCR; TCRdb's copy has only in-frame clones and leaves some out. The top ten hold 4.2% of the sample, which has about 140,000 clones, more than 75% seen once. The specimen sequenced was peripheral blood. Receptors were obtained from a man aged 60 to 69 with acute or convalescent COVID-19. The CDR3 runs from the conserved cysteine through the conserved F or W. The D gene is left open where the match is weak. Rows may omit the clone size; those that give it use once, few, many or a size class.

clone size | J gene | V gene | CDR3 length | D gene | CDR3 protein | CDR3 DNA
- | TRBJ2-5 | TRBV6-2/TRBV6-3 | 14 | - | CASSYSLIQETQYF | TGTGCCAGCAGTTACTCCTTAATCCAAGAGACCCAGTACTTC
- | TRBJ1-1 | TRBV9 | 13 | - | CASSPSTATEAFF | TGTGCCAGCAGCCCATCCACAGCCACTGAAGCTTTCTTT
- | TRBJ1-2 | TRBV3-1/TRBV3-2 | 13 | - | CASSQDSVPLEIF | TGTGCCAGCAGCCAAGATTCAGTGCCATTGGAGATCTTC
- | TRBJ1-1 | TRBV6-5 | 16 | TRBD1 | CASSYFTGQKNTEAFF | TGTGCCAGCAGTTACTTTACGGGACAGAAGAACACTGAAGCTTTCTTT
- | TRBJ2-7 | TRBV5-8 | 16 | TRBD2 | CASSPGVIRTSVEQYF | TGTGCCAGCAGCCCAGGAGTAATCCGGACTAGCGTCGAGCAGTACTTC
- | TRBJ2-7 | TRBV11-2 | 14 | TRBD2 | CASSFGGEIVEQYF | TGTGCCAGCAGCTTCGGGGGGGAGATCGTAGAGCAGTACTTC
- | TRBJ2-7 | TRBV5-1 | 14 | TRBD1 | CASSLETGPYEQYF | TGCGCCAGCAGCTTGGAGACAGGGCCCTACGAGCAGTACTTC
- | TRBJ2-7 | TRBV6-5 | 11 | - | CASSYGQYQYF | TGTGCCAGCAGTTACGGACAGTATCAGTACTTC
few | TRBJ2-1 | TRBV7-9 | 13 | - | CASSHTGYNEQFF | TGTGCCAGCAGCCACACCGGGTACAATGAGCAGTTCTTC
- | TRBJ2-1 | TRBV7-6 | 14 | - | CASSPDSFHDEQFF | TGTGCCAGCAGCCCAGACAGTTTCCATGATGAGCAGTTCTTC
- | TRBJ1-2 | TRBV19 | 15 | TRBD1 | CASINKQGAGYGYTF | TGTGCCAGTATTAATAAACAGGGGGCCGGCTATGGCTACACCTTC
- | TRBJ1-1 | TRBV30 | 13 | - | CAWTGGGDTEAFF | TGTGCCTGGACCGGTGGGGGGGATACTGAAGCTTTCTTT
- | TRBJ1-1 | TRBV19 | 13 | - | CASSNRGGTEAFF | TGTGCCAGTAGTAATCGGGGGGGGACTGAAGCTTTCTTT